This entry describes one T cell receptor (beta chain). These data originate in a study of blood T cell repertoires in COVID-19. V lost 5 bases and J 4 bases, leaving 14 bases between the germline ends. The CDR3 length is 14 residues. Germline loops: CDR1 MNHEY, CDR2 SMNVEV (reference sequence). Measured with immunoSEQ multiplex PCR; TCRdb has only the in-frame clones, and not every one. The sample yields roughly 120,000 clones, roughly 80% seen once. Sequencing input: peripheral blood. This chain uses TRBV27 with TRBJ1-1; weak D call: TRBD1 (6 bases). The sequence derives from a man aged 50-60 years with acute or convalescent COVID-19. CDR3 residues: CASSLAGVVTEAFF. The CDR3 DNA follows: TGTGCCAGCAGTCTCGCAGGGGTAGTCACTGAAGCTTTCTTT.